The clone carrying this T cell receptor (beta chain) was recorded at least ten times. Its antigen is not known. TCR beta CDR3 regions were amplified from RNA transcripts. A first-round RT-PCR of the TCR CDR3 used the HTBI primer set. In TCRdb, the multiplex PCR reads were re-called with MiXCR into one record per CDR3 protein. The table has hundreds of thousands of distinct CDR3 sequences, roughly 37% seen once. Diagnosis of hyperthyroidism was new in patients aged 18 to 65, and its duration was under 2 months. Fresh peripheral blood, 9.5 to 10 ml of it, supplied the PBMCs. The CDR3 length is 14 residues. With 4 bases clipped from V and 6 bases from J, the junction kept 8 bases outside the gene matches. CDR1 is SGHRS and CDR2 is YFSETQ in the germline V gene. The data were obtained in a study of T cells in Graves' hyperthyroidism and ophthalmopathy. Findings and caveats of the study: Clonotypes that were expanded in thyroid above 0.001 mostly appeared in blood too. Stable hyperthyroidism was told apart from ophthalmopathy by a model built on 13 V-J features.

The clonotype originates from a man aged 18-30 years with Graves' hyperthyroidism. The sample consisted of blood. J is TRBJ1-2 and V is TRBV5-1; 8 nucleotides line up with TRBD1. The CDR3 DNA is TGCGCCAGCAGCCATATCGACAGGGGTAATGGCTACACCTTC. Its translation is CASSHIDRGNGYTF.